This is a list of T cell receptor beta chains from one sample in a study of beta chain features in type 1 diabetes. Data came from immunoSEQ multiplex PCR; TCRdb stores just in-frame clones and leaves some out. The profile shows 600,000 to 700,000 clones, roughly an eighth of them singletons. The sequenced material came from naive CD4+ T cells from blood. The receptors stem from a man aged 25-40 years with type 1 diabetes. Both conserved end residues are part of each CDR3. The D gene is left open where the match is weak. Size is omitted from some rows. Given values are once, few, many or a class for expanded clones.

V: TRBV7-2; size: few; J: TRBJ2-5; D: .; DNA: TGTGCCAGCAGCCGGGGCGTAGGCAGAGGGGAGACCCAGTACTTC; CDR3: CASSRGVGRGETQYF
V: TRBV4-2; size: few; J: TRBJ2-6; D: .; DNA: TGTGCCAGCAGCCCCGCTGAGGGCGCGGAAGGGGCCAACGTCCTGACTTTC; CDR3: CASSPAEGAEGANVLTF
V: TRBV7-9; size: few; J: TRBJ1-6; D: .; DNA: TGTGCCAGCAGCTTTGCTGACCCTTCACCCCTCCACTTT; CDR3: CASSFADPSPLHF
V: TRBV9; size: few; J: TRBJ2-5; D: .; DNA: TGTGCCAGCAGCGTATTGGGTCACCAAGAGACCCAGTACTTC; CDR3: CASSVLGHQETQYF
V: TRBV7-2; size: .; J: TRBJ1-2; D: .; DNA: TGTGCCAGCAGCCCCGACAGTAACTATGGCTACACCTTC; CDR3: CASSPDSNYGYTF
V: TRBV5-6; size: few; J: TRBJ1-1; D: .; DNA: TGTGCCAGCAGCTTGGGGCCTGGAGGAACTGAAGCTTTCTTT; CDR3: CASSLGPGGTEAFF
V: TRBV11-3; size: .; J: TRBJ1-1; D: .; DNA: TGTGCCAGCAGCCCCACAGGGAGGACTGAAGCTTTCTTT; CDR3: CASSPTGRTEAFF
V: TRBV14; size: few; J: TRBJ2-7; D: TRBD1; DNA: TGTGCCAGCAGCCGACTGACAGGGGCATCCTACGAGCAGTACTTC; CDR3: CASSRLTGASYEQYF
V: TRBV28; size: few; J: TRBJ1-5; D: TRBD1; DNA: TGTGCCAGCAGCCAGACAGGGGATAATCAGCCCCAGCATTTT; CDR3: CASSQTGDNQPQHF
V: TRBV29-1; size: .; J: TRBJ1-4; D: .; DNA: TGCAGCGGGTTATTGGACCCAGGAAAACTGTTTTTT; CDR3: CSGLLDPGKLFF
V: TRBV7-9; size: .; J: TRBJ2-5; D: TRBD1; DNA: TGTGCCAGCAGCGCCCGGGACAGAGACCAAGAGACCCAGTACTTC; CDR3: CASSARDRDQETQYF
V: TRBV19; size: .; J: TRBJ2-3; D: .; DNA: TGTGCCAGTAGTTTAGAGGGAAAGGACCCGCCGGCGCAGTATTTT; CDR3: CASSLEGKDPPAQYF
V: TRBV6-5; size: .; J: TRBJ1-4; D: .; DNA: TGTGCCAGCAGTTCCGGGCCCCGGGTTGAAAAACTGTTTTTT; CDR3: CASSSGPRVEKLFF
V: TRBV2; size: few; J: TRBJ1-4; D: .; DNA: TGTGCCAGCAGGTGGGGGATCGAAAAACTGTTTTTT; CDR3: CASRWGIEKLFF
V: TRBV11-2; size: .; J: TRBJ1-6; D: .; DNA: TGTGCCAGCAGCTTAGTGCAGGGGAGGAATTCACCCCTCCACTTT; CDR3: CASSLVQGRNSPLHF
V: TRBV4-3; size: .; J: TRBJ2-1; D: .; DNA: TGCGCCAGCAGCCCGCGGGAAGCGGCCGAGGTACGTGTAAACAATGAGCAGTTCTTC; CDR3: CASSPREAAEVRVNNEQFF
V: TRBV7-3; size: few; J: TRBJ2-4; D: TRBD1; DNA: TGTGCCAGCAGCCCAACGGGACAGGGTGGAAACATTCAGTACTTC; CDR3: CASSPTGQGGNIQYF
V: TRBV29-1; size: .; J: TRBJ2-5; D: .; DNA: TGCAGCGTTACCTTGCCCCCCGACCACCAAGAGACCCAGTACTTC; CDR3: CSVTLPPDHQETQYF
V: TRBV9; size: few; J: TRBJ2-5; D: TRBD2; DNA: TGTGCCAGCAGCCAATACGGCCTAGCGGGGGTAGAGACCCAGTACTTC; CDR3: CASSQYGLAGVETQYF
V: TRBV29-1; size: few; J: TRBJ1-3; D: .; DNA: TGCAGCGTTGACAGCGGAGACACCATATATTTT; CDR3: CSVDSGDTIYF
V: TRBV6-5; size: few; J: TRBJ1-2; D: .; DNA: TGTGCCAGCAGTGATCAGGGGAGAGGCTACACCTTC; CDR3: CASSDQGRGYTF
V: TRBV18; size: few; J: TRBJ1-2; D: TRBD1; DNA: TGTGCCAGCTCTTCCGGGACAGGGTCGAACTATGGCTACACCTTC; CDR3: CASSSGTGSNYGYTF
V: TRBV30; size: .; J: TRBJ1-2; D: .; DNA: TGTGCCTGGAGTGTACGAGAAAGCTACACCTTC; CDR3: CAWSVRESYTF
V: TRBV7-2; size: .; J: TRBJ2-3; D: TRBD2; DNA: TGTGCCAGCAGCTGGGGGACTAGCGGGATCCCGAAGGATACGCAGTATTTT; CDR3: CASSWGTSGIPKDTQYF
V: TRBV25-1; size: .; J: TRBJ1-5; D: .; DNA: TGTGCCAGCAGTGACGGGGGTCGCAGCAATCAGCCCCAGCATTTT; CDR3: CASSDGGRSNQPQHF
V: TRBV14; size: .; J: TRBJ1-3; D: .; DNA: TGTGCCAGCAGCCCCAACTCTGGAAACACCATATATTTT; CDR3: CASSPNSGNTIYF
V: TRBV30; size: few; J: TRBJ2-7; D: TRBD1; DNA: TGTGCCTGGACCCCTCATTCGGGACAGCGCTCCTACGAGCAGTACTTC; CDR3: CAWTPHSGQRSYEQYF
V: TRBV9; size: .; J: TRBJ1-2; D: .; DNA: TGTGCCAGCAGCGGAACCGGACCCCGGGGTGGCTACACCTTC; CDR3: CASSGTGPRGGYTF
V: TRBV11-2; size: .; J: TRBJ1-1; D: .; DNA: TGTGCCAGCAGCTTAGTTTATAACACTGAAGCTTTCTTT; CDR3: CASSLVYNTEAFF
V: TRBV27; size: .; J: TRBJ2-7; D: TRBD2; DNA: TGTGCCAGCCGGGACTACTCCTACGAGCAGTACTTC; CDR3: CASRDYSYEQYF
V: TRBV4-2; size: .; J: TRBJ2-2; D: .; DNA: TGTGCCAGCAGCCAAGATGAGGCGAGGAACGGGGAGCTGTTTTTT; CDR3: CASSQDEARNGELFF
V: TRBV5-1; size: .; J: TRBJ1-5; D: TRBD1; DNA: TGCGCCAGCAGCTCGGGACAGGGCGTGGATCAGCCCCAGCATTTT; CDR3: CASSSGQGVDQPQHF
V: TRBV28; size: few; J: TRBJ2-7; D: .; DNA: TGTGCCAGCAGTTTCGCCGGGGCGGACGAGCAGTACTTC; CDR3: CASSFAGADEQYF
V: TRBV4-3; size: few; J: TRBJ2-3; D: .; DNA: TGCGCCAGCAGCCAGGGACGGACCTCTAGCACAGATACGCAGTATTTT; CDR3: CASSQGRTSSTDTQYF
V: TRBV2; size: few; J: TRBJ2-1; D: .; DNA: TGTGCCAGCAGCCTACTAGGCAATGAGCAGTTCTTC; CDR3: CASSLLGNEQFF
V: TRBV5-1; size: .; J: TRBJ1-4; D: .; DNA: TGCGCCAGCAGCTCTGCAATGAATGAAAAACTGTTTTTT; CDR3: CASSSAMNEKLFF
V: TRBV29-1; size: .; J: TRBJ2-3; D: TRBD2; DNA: TGCAGCGTTCGACTAGCGGGGGGGCCAGCAGATACGCAGTATTTT; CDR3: CSVRLAGGPADTQYF
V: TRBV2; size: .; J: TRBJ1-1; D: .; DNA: TGTGCCAGCACTGAAATATCGGACACTGAAGCTTTCTTT; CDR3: CASTEISDTEAFF
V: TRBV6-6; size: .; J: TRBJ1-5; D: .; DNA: TGTGCCAGCAGTTACGATTCGAGCAATCAGCCCCAGCATTTT; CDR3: CASSYDSSNQPQHF
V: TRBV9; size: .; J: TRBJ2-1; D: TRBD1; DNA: TGTGCCAGCAGCGCGCCCCCCGGGACGGGGACAGGGGCCTACAATGAGCAGTTCTTC; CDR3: CASSAPPGTGTGAYNEQFF
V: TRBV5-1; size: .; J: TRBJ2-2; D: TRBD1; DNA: TGCGCCAGCAGCTTGAAGACAGGGTACACCGGGGAGCTGTTTTTT; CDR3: CASSLKTGYTGELFF
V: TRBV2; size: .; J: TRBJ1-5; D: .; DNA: TGTGCCAGCAGCCCGGGACTTCATAGCAATCAGCCCCAGCATTTT; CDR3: CASSPGLHSNQPQHF